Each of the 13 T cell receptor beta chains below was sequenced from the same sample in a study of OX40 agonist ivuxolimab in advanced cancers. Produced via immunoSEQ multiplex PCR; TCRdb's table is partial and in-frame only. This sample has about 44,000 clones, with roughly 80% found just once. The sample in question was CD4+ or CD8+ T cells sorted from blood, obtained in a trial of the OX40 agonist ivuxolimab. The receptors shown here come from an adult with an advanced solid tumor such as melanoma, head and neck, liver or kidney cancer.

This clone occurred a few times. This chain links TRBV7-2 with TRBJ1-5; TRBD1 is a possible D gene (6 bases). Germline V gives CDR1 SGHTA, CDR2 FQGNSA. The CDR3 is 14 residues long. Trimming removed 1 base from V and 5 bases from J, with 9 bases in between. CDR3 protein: CASSLGTDYQPQHF. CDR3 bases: TGTGCCAGCAGCTTAGGGACAGACTATCAGCCCCAGCATTTT.

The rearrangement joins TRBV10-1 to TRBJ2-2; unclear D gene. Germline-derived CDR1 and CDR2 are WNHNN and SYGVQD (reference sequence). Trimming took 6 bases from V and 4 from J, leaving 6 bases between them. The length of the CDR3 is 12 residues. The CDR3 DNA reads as TGCGCCAGCAGCAGGTCCACCGGGGAGCTGTTTTTT. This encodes CASSRSTGELFF.

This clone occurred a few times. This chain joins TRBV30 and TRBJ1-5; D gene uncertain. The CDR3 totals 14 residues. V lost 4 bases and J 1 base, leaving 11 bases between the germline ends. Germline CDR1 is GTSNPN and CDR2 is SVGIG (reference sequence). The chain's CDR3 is CAWTAGLSNQPQHF. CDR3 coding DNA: TGTGCCTGGACCGCGGGTTTAAGCAATCAGCCCCAGCATTTT.

The CDR3 region has the DNA TGTGCCAGCAGTTCCGACCCCAACGGAGGCTACACCTTC. Residues: CASSSDPNGGYTF. The chain uses TRBV6-6 and TRBJ1-2; D is undetermined. Germline values: CDR1 MNHNY, CDR2 SVGAGI (reference sequence). The length of the CDR3 is 13 residues. V lost 4 bases to trimming and J lost 8 bases, with 14 bases between them.

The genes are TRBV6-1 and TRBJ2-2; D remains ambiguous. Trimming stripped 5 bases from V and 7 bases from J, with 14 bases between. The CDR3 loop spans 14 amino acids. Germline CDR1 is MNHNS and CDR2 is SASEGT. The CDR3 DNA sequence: TGTGCCAGCAGTCGACTTTTCTCCAGCGGGGAGCTGTTTTTT. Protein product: CASSRLFSSGELFF.

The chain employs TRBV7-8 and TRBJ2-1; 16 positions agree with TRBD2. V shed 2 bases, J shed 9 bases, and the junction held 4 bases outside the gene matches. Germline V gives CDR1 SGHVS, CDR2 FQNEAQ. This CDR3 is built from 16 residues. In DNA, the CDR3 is TGTGCCAGCAGCTTACTCGGGACTAGCGGGAGGGGTGAGCAGTTCTTC. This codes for CASSLLGTSGRGEQFF.

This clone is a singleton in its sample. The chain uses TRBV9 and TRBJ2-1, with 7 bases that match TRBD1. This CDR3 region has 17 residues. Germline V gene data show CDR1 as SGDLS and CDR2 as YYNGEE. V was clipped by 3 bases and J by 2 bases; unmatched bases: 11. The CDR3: CASSGNARTGAYNEQFF. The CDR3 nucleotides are TGTGCCAGCAGCGGCAACGCCAGGACAGGAGCCTACAATGAGCAGTTCTTC.

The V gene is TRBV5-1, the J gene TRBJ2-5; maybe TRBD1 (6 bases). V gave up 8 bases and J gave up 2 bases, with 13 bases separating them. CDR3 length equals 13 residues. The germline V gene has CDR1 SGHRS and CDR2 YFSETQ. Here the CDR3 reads CARQGFPQETQYF. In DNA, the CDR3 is TGCGCCAGGCAGGGGTTTCCGCAAGAGACCCAGTACTTC.

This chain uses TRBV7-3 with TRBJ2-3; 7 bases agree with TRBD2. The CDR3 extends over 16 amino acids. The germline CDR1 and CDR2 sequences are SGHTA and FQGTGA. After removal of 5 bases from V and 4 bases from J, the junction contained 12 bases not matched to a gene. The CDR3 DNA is TGTGCCAGCAGCCCCCGGACTAGTGGGTCTGCAGATACGCAGTATTTT. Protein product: CASSPRTSGSADTQYF.

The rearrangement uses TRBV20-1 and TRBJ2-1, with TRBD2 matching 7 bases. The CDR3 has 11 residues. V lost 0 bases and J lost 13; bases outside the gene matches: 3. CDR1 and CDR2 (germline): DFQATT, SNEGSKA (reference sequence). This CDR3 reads CSAREGRGQFF. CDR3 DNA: TGCAGTGCTAGAGAAGGGAGGGGCCAGTTCTTC.

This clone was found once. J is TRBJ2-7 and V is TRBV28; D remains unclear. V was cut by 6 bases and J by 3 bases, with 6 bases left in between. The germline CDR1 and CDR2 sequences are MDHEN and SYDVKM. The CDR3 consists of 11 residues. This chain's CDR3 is CASRDIYEQYF. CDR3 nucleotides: TGTGCCAGCAGAGATATCTACGAGCAGTACTTC.

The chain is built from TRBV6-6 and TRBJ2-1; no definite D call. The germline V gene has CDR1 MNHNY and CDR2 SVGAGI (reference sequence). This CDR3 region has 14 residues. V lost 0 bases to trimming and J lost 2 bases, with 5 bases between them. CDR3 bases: TGTGCCAGCAGTTACTCTGGGACCTACAATGAGCAGTTCTTC. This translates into CASSYSGTYNEQFF.

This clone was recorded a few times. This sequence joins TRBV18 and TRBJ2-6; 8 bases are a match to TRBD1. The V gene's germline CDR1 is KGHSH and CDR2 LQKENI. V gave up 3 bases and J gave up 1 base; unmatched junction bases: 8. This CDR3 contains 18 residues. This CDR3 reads CASSPPGQVISGANVLTF. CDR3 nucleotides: TGTGCCAGCTCACCTCCGGGACAGGTTATATCTGGGGCCAACGTCCTGACTTTC.